The 24 T cell receptor beta chains presented below share a single source sample, sequenced in a study of Graves' ophthalmopathy and Graves' hyperthyroidism. From RNA, the CDR3 regions of TCR beta chains were amplified and sequenced. Second-round multiplex PCR came after first-round RT-PCR with HTBI primers. Via MiXCR, TCRdb re-called the multiplex PCR reads, giving one row per CDR3 protein. The data hold about 210,000 distinct CDR3 sequences, with roughly 27% observed a single time. Sequenced input: peripheral blood. Receptors originate from a man over 45 with Graves' ophthalmopathy.

This chain links TRBV30 with TRBJ2-7, with unresolved D. V was pared by 8 bases and J by 6 bases, with 17 bases between. CDR1 GTSNPN and CDR2 SVGIG come from the germline V gene (reference sequence). The CDR3 consists of 12 residues. The CDR3 sequence is CASSQVSGEQYF. Written as DNA, the CDR3 is TGTGCCAGCAGCCAAGTCTCGGGCGAGCAGTACTTC.

The chain joins TRBV28 to TRBJ2-5; D tentatively reads TRBD1 or TRBD2 (5 bases each). There are 15 residues in the CDR3. Looked up from germline, CDR1 is MDHEN and CDR2 is SYDVKM. Trimming cost V 3 bases and J 4 bases, with 15 bases left between them. The CDR3: CASSFYEGRGETQYF. The CDR3 region has the DNA TGTGCCAGCAGTTTTTACGAGGGACGCGGAGAGACCCAGTACTTC.

This clonotype occurred a few times. V usage is TRBV5-1 and J usage is TRBJ2-3; D gene uncertain. V dropped 0 bases and J dropped 0 bases, with 8 bases sitting between them. The CDR3 runs to 15 residues. CDR1 is SGHRS, CDR2 YFSETQ, per germline. The CDR3 coding sequence is TGCGCCAGCAGCTTGGCCCCGGTGAGCACAGATACGCAGTATTTT. It is translated as CASSLAPVSTDTQYF.

The chain uses TRBV15 and TRBJ1-2; D unresolved. The CDR3 runs 12 residues. The germline V and J ends were trimmed by 6 bases and 7 bases, with 12 bases remaining between them. CDR1 and CDR2 from the germline V gene are LNHNV and YYDKDF (reference sequence). In DNA form, the CDR3 reads TGTGCCACCAGTAAGCAGGAGGCTGGCTACACCTTC. Protein sequence: CATSKQEAGYTF.

V gene TRBV19 combines with J gene TRBJ1-1; D is ambiguous. Germline CDR1 is LNHDA and CDR2 is SQIVND (reference sequence). CDR3 length equals 13 residues. V lost 10 bases to trimming and J lost 1 base, with 13 bases between them. The CDR3 sequence: CATQQAENTEAFF. CDR3 sequence (DNA): TGTGCCACTCAGCAGGCTGAGAACACTGAAGCTTTCTTT.

This clonotype was counted at least ten times. The rearrangement joins TRBV6-5 to TRBJ2-7; 9 bases agree with TRBD2. The CDR3 totals 15 residues. Germline-derived CDR1 and CDR2 are MNHEY and SVGAGI. V lost 8 bases to trimming and J lost 1 base; unmatched junction nucleotides: 9. CDR3: CASGAGGSSSYEQYF. The CDR3 DNA is TGTGCCAGCGGGGCGGGGGGGTCTTCATCCTACGAGCAGTACTTC.

This clonotype was counted ten times or more. The chain employs TRBV11-2 and TRBJ2-5; the D call may be TRBD1 or TRBD2 (5 bases each). The V end was cut by 5 bases, the J end by 5 bases, with 12 bases between. Per germline, CDR1 SGHAT and CDR2 FQNNGV. The CDR3 runs 13 residues. CDR3 protein: CASSPLGAETQYF. CDR3 sequence (DNA): TGTGCCAGCAGCCCACTAGGGGCCGAGACCCAGTACTTC.

This clonotype appeared many times. The chain combines TRBV5-1 with TRBJ1-1; 9 bases agree with TRBD1. With V trimmed by 4 bases and J by 2 bases, 12 bases remained unmatched. This CDR3 is 17 amino acids long. Germline-derived CDR1 and CDR2 are SGHRS and YFSETQ. CDR3 in DNA: TGCGCCAGCAGCCCCCGACAGGGGGGATTTGACAACACTGAAGCTTTCTTT. It specifies CASSPRQGGFDNTEAFF.

The chain combines TRBV6-1 with TRBJ2-5; tentatively, D is TRBD1 (8 bases). The CDR3 runs to 14 residues. V was cut by 6 bases and J by 7 bases, with 18 bases left in between. Germline assignment: CDR1 MNHNS and CDR2 SASEGT. Here the CDR3 reads CASSDPTGEGTQYF. The DNA of the CDR3 is TGTGCCAGCAGCGACCCGACAGGGGAGGGGACCCAGTACTTC.

This clonotype occurred many times. The chain has TRBV11-2 and TRBJ2-7; D gene ambiguous. V lost 2 bases, J lost 4 bases, and 12 bases lay in between. The CDR3 is 14 amino acids. CDR1 and CDR2 from the germline V gene are SGHAT and FQNNGV. DNA for the CDR3: TGTGCCAGCAGCTTATTCAGCGAGCCATACGAGCAGTACTTC. Protein: CASSLFSEPYEQYF.

Many counts were recorded for this clonotype. The CDR3 coding sequence is TGTGCCAGCAGCGACCCCCTTCGTCCGAGCGGGAGGGACACCGGGGAGCTGTTTTTT. Translation gives CASSDPLRPSGRDTGELFF. The J gene is TRBJ2-2, the V gene TRBV25-1; TRBD2 matches 10 bases. V lost 6 bases and J lost 3; bases outside the gene matches: 16. The CDR3 contains 19 residues. Germline V gene lookup returns CDR1 MGHDK and CDR2 SYGVNS.

The chain is built from TRBV28 and TRBJ2-7, with TRBD1 identical over 11 bases. The trim removed 8 bases at V and 5 bases at J, leaving 11 bases unmatched. The germline V gene encodes CDR1 MDHEN and CDR2 SYDVKM. This CDR3 contains 15 residues. CDR3 residues: CASPPRRTGGDEQYF. For the CDR3, the DNA is TGTGCCAGCCCTCCCCGGCGGACAGGGGGCGACGAGCAGTACTTC.

This clonotype was observed at least ten times. The rearrangement joins TRBV6-5 to TRBJ2-2; TRBD1 matches at 7 bases. Losses at the gene ends were 2 bases for V and 1 base for J; bases not matched to a gene: 4. Germline V lookup: CDR1 MNHEY, CDR2 SVGAGI. This CDR3 comprises 16 residues. CDR3 coding DNA: TGTGCCAGCAGTTACGACAGGGCGGTGAACACCGGGGAGCTGTTTTTT. It encodes CASSYDRAVNTGELFF.

Ten or more counts support this clonotype. This chain connects TRBV2 to TRBJ1-5; D unresolved. Trimming removed 4 bases at V and 0 bases at J, with 7 bases between. The germline V gene has CDR1 SNHLY and CDR2 FYNNEI. The CDR3 spans 14 residues. CDR3 loop: CASSGQISNQPQHF. CDR3 in DNA: TGTGCCAGCAGTGGACAAATTAGCAATCAGCCCCAGCATTTT.

The chain joins TRBV7-3 to TRBJ2-2; TRBD2 agrees at 7 bases. Germline CDR1 is SGHTA and CDR2 is FQGTGA. Losses at the gene ends were 0 bases for V and 7 bases for J; bases not matched to a gene: 5. CDR3 length equals 15 residues. This CDR3 reads CASSLTSAGLGELFF. In DNA, the CDR3 is TGTGCCAGCAGCTTAACGTCAGCGGGACTCGGGGAGCTGTTTTTT.

In its sample, this clonotype was seen many times. V and J are TRBV29-1 and TRBJ1-1, with a weak D call TRBD1 (5 bases). In germline, CDR1 is SQVTM, CDR2 ANQGSEA. The germline V and J ends were trimmed by 0 bases and 0 bases, with 11 bases remaining between them. The CDR3 consists of 15 residues. The CDR3, as DNA: TGCAGCGTTGAAGATCTTGACAGCATGAACACTGAAGCTTTCTTT. As protein: CSVEDLDSMNTEAFF.

CDR3 sequence reads: CASSLQTPFLPYF. In DNA form, the CDR3 reads TGTGCCAGCAGTCTCCAAACCCCCTTCTTGCCGTACTTC. The V call is TRBV28, the J call TRBJ2-5; D gene uncertain. Trimming left V 5 bases short and J 13 bases short, with 20 bases between. This CDR3 contains 13 residues. Germline CDR1 reads MDHEN; CDR2 reads SYDVKM.

The chain links TRBV7-2 to TRBJ1-1; maybe TRBD1 (6 bases). Germline V gene lookup returns CDR1 SGHTA and CDR2 FQGNSA. CDR3 size: 15 residues. V lost 7 bases to trimming and J lost 0 bases, with 15 bases between them. The CDR3 reads CASIRTGIMNTEAFF. The DNA for the CDR3 is TGTGCCAGCATTCGCACAGGGATTATGAACACTGAAGCTTTCTTT.

In its sample, this clonotype was seen many times. CDR3 sequence (DNA): TGCAGTGCTAGGGACAGTCATTTGGGAGATCAGCCCCAGCATTTT. Its protein is CSARDSHLGDQPQHF. The V call is TRBV20-1, the J call TRBJ1-5; a possible D gene is TRBD1 (6 bases). The V end was cut by 3 bases, the J end by 5 bases, with 17 bases between. The CDR3 has 15 amino acids. Germline lookup yields CDR1 DFQATT and CDR2 SNEGSKA (reference sequence).

This clonotype occurred many times. The CDR3 nucleotides read TGTGCCAGCAGCTTACAGAGGATTAACACTGAAGCTTTCTTT. Translation gives CASSLQRINTEAFF. This chain uses TRBV7-8 with TRBJ1-1; no clear D. This CDR3 has 14 residues. V lost 2 bases and J 2 bases, leaving 9 bases between the germline ends. CDR1 is SGHVS, CDR2 FQNEAQ, per germline.

This clonotype was found a few times. This sequence joins TRBV24-1 and TRBJ1-6; 8 bases align to TRBD1. Germline assignment: CDR1 KGHDR and CDR2 SFDVKD. V lost 3 bases and J lost 14; bases outside the gene matches: 14. The CDR3 runs 16 residues. The CDR3 nucleotides are TGTGCCACCAGTGATCAACCGGGACAGGTGGTCGAGGCCCTCCACTTT. This codes for CATSDQPGQVVEALHF.

This clonotype was counted ten times or more. This chain uses TRBV12-3 or TRBV12-4 with TRBJ1-1; the D is unclear. This CDR3 has 13 residues. V gave up 8 bases and J gave up 4 bases, with 14 bases separating them. The CDR3 here is CASAPAAGTEAFF. In DNA, the CDR3 is TGTGCCAGCGCCCCGGCGGCGGGCACTGAAGCTTTCTTT.

Many counts were recorded for this clonotype. The chain combines TRBV7-2 with TRBJ2-7, with TRBD1 matching over 7 bases. Germline trimming cut 2 bases from V and 10 bases from J; bases unmatched to any gene: 5. From germline, CDR1 is SGHTA and CDR2 FQGNSA. This CDR3 region has 12 residues. In nucleotides, the CDR3 is TGTGCCAGCAGCTTACTCCTAGGGGGCCAGTACTTC. Translated, it gives CASSLLLGGQYF.

The chain uses TRBV12-3 or TRBV12-4 and TRBJ1-1; 7 bases agree with TRBD1. The CDR3 has 13 residues. Germline trimming cut 6 bases from V and 11 bases from J; bases unmatched to any gene: 12. The CDR3 reads CASSQGQEGEAFF. The CDR3 region has the DNA TGTGCCAGCAGCCAAGGACAGGAGGGGGAGGCTTTCTTT.